This T cell receptor beta chain was captured in a study of T-cell reconstitution after alpha-beta-depleted transplantation in children (dated by TCRdb to the mid-2010s). At the level of the whole study: The study quantitatively tracked T-cell immune reconstitution after TCRalphabeta/CD19-depleted allogeneic hematopoietic cell transplantation in children using TCR repertoire profiling. Broad study findings and their caveats: Over subsequent months, a decline in hyperexpanded clone frequencies was noted, and after one year, T-cell counts and TCRbeta diversity were mostly ascribed to newly produced T cells. In some patients, the high TCRbeta diversity seen at day 60 was put down to recipient T cells and intrathymic progenitors that had survived conditioning. The apparently early recovery of alphabetaT-cell counts about two months after transplant reportedly depended on only several hundred rapidly expanded clones that came from non-depleted graft cells.

This specimen's treatment or condition label, per the study, means: allogeneic hematopoietic cell transplantation with graft depleted of TCRalphabeta T cells and CD19 B cells. Transplant recipients were children who received TCRalphabeta/CD19-depleted allogeneic hematopoietic cell grafts. To prepare the library, PCR was applied. TCRdb records Illumina HiSeq 2500 as the sequencer. TCR libraries were prepared with molecular barcoding, using unique molecular identifiers to normalize TCRbeta repertoire quantification. TCRdb reran the public reads through fastp at Q25 and MiXCR, keeping productive beta chains. Here each entry gathers all rows of one CDR3 protein and keeps the most common genes and DNA. This sample comprises about 540,000 distinct CDR3 sequences, 25% to 30% of them detected only once. 30% to 45% of the sample comes from the top ten. The germline ends are 9 bases apart after V is trimmed by 7 bases and J by 1 base. The CDR1 and CDR2 encoded by the germline V gene are SQVTM and ANQGSEA. The CDR3 holds 12 amino acids from the cysteine to the phenylalanine. Only CDR3 DNA remains: 36 bases, in frame from the first base.

Worth noting for this clonotype: Which antigen it targets is not known. Per-nucleotide qualities are absent, and no much larger clonotype sits a single base away.

The sample in question was PBMCs, obtained before TCRalphabeta/CD19-depleted stem cell transplant. The receptor was isolated from a boy younger than two with Wiskott-Aldrich syndrome, due to receive a stem cell transplant. The sequence links TRBV29-1 to TRBJ2-3; perhaps TRBD1 is the D gene, with 5 bases matching. The nucleotides read TGCAGCGAGCTACAGGGCACAGATACGCAGTATTTT. Translated, it gives CSELQGTDTQYF.